A single sample is the source of the 27 T cell receptor beta chains below, sequenced in a study of blood T cell repertoires in COVID-19. Profiled with immunoSEQ multiplex PCR; TCRdb holds only in-frame clones, not every one. The sample carries 95,000 to 150,000 clones, about nine tenths recorded once. The sequenced sample consisted of peripheral blood. These receptors were obtained from a man in his forties with acute or convalescent COVID-19.

The chain is built from TRBV11-2 and TRBJ1-1, with no clear D. The germline CDR1 and CDR2 sequences are SGHAT and FQNNGV. V was trimmed by 3 bases and J by 6 bases, leaving 11 bases between them. The CDR3 consists of 13 residues. CDR3 DNA sequence: TGTGCCAGCAGCTTGCTCCCTTCGGCTGAAGCTTTCTTT. It codes for CASSLLPSAEAFF.

The rearrangement links TRBV7-2 to TRBJ2-5, with unresolved D. The CDR3 has 15 residues. V lost 5 bases and J lost 2, with 15 bases in between. From germline, CDR1 is SGHTA and CDR2 FQGNSA. The CDR3 loop is CASSLQASAQETQYF. The CDR3 DNA reads as TGTGCCAGCAGCCTGCAGGCATCGGCACAAGAGACCCAGTACTTC.

V is TRBV19 and J is TRBJ2-7; D may be TRBD1 (5 bases). Germline CDR1 and CDR2: LNHDA and SQIVND (reference sequence). This CDR3 contains 14 residues. V lost 3 bases and J 6 bases, leaving 15 bases between the germline ends. The CDR3 bases are TGTGCCAGTAGTATCGATAGCACAGGTCGCGAGCAGTACTTC. It is translated as CASSIDSTGREQYF.

The V gene is TRBV19, the J gene TRBJ2-5, with TRBD2 matching 8 bases. The CDR3 totals 16 residues. Germline CDR1 LNHDA, CDR2 SQIVND (reference sequence). The V and J ends lost 1 base and 5 bases, in that order; junction bases with no gene match: 9. For the CDR3, the DNA is TGTGCCAGTAGTATAGGGAGGAGCGGGAGAGGTGAGACCCAGTACTTC. Protein sequence: CASSIGRSGRGETQYF.

The chain combines TRBV30 with TRBJ1-1, with a possible D match to TRBD1 (5 bases). V dropped 5 bases and J dropped 4 bases, with 14 bases sitting between them. Germline values: CDR1 GTSNPN, CDR2 SVGIG (reference sequence). This CDR3 is 13 amino acids long. CDR3 DNA: TGTGCCTGGGCGGCAGGGATGGGCACTGAAGCTTTCTTT. Its translation is CAWAAGMGTEAFF.

The J gene is TRBJ1-2, the V gene TRBV27; maybe TRBD1 (6 bases). V lost 5 bases to trimming and J lost 4 bases, with 20 bases between them. The CDR3 runs 16 residues. Per germline, CDR1 MNHEY and CDR2 SMNVEV (reference sequence). The CDR3 sequence is CASSGPLSGDGYGYTF. The CDR3 DNA reads TGTGCCAGCAGTGGACCCCTTTCAGGGGACGGCTATGGCTACACCTTC.

J is TRBJ1-4 and V is TRBV30; 9 bases are shared with TRBD1. Trimming at V came to 3 bases and at J to 8 bases, leaving 4 bases not matched to a gene. This CDR3 has 13 amino acids. Germline V gene sequence: CDR1 GTSNPN, CDR2 SVGIG (reference sequence). The CDR3 DNA reads TGTGCCTGGAGGGACAGGGGTTTAGAAAAACTGTTTTTT. Its translation: CAWRDRGLEKLFF.

J is TRBJ2-1 and V is TRBV6-5, with D unresolved. Per germline, CDR1 MNHEY and CDR2 SVGAGI. V gave up 0 bases and J gave up 5 bases, with 14 bases separating them. The length of the CDR3 is 16 residues. Here the CDR3 DNA reads TGTGCCAGCAGTTACTCGAGTGCGTCTGCAAACAATGAGCAGTTCTTC. Encoded protein: CASSYSSASANNEQFF.

The V gene is TRBV7-8, the J gene TRBJ1-3, with D tentatively TRBD1 (6 bases). This CDR3 region has 16 residues. CDR1 is SGHVS, CDR2 FQNEAQ, per germline. Trimming took 1 base from V and 2 from J, leaving 12 bases between them. The CDR3 bases are TGTGCCAGCAGCTTAGAGGACAGCTTTCCTGGAAACACCATATATTTT. Translating it yields CASSLEDSFPGNTIYF.

This clone came up once. The chain is built from TRBV27 and TRBJ2-2; 12 bases line up with TRBD2. Germline V CDR1 and CDR2: MNHEY, SMNVEV (reference sequence). Trimming cost V 6 bases and J 1 base; bases outside gene matches: 3. This CDR3 is built from 16 residues. This CDR3 is CASRGLAGMNTGELFF. The CDR3 nucleotides read TGTGCCAGCAGAGGACTAGCGGGGATGAACACCGGGGAGCTGTTTTTT.

The chain links TRBV15 to TRBJ2-4, with D perhaps TRBD1 (7 bases). CDR3 size: 17 residues. V lost 1 base and J 0 bases, leaving 13 bases between the germline ends. CDR1 is LNHNV, CDR2 YYDKDF, per germline (reference sequence). This CDR3 is CATSRAGDRLAKNIQYF. CDR3 DNA sequence: TGTGCCACCAGCAGAGCGGGGGACAGACTAGCCAAAAACATTCAGTACTTC.

The chain carries TRBV30 and TRBJ2-2, with 8 bases identical to TRBD1. The CDR3 sequence is 16 residues long. Losses at the gene ends were 3 bases for V and 5 bases for J; bases not matched to a gene: 11. The germline CDR1 and CDR2 sequences are GTSNPN and SVGIG (reference sequence). CDR3 DNA: TGTGCCTGGAGGGGAGACAGGGGCATGGGTACCGGGGAGCTGTTTTTT. It is translated as CAWRGDRGMGTGELFF. Looking up the rest from reference TRBV30 and TRBJ2-2 gives the full variable domain: SQTIHQWPATLVQPVGSPLSLECTVEGTSNPNLYWYRQAAGRGLQLLFYSVGIGQISSEVPQNLSASRPQDRQFILSSKKLLLSDSGFYLCAWRGDRGMGTGELFFGEGSRLTVL.

The rearrangement joins TRBV2 to TRBJ2-5; 8 bases map to TRBD1. V was pared by 5 bases and J by 4 bases, with 6 bases of the junction left unmatched. This CDR3 has 14 residues. Germline V gene sequence: CDR1 SNHLY, CDR2 FYNNEI. This CDR3 reads CASSPTGVGETQYF. CDR3 nucleotides: TGTGCCAGCAGTCCGACAGGGGTTGGAGAGACCCAGTACTTC. Using reference TRBV2 and TRBJ2-5 for the parts outside the CDR3, the full variable domain is EPEVTQTPSHQVTQMGQEVILRCVPISNHLYFYWYRQILGQKVEFLVSFYNNEISEKSEIFDDQFSVERPDGSNFTLKIRSTKLEDSAMYFCASSPTGVGETQYFGPGTRLLVL.

J is TRBJ2-7 and V is TRBV12-3 or TRBV12-4; weak D call: TRBD2 (6 bases). With 6 bases removed from V and 5 bases from J, the gap between germline ends came to 14 bases. CDR3 size: 13 residues. As DNA, the CDR3 is TGTGCCAGCAGGACGGGTCCGGGGGACGAGCAGTACTTC. Its translation is CASRTGPGDEQYF.

This clone has just a few counts. J is TRBJ2-3 and V is TRBV15; D call uncertain. CDR1 and CDR2 (germline): LNHNV, YYDKDF (reference sequence). There are 15 residues in the CDR3. The V end lost 5 bases, the J end lost 1 base, and 13 bases lay between the germline ends. CDR3 sequence: CATSSLMGGTDTQYF. Here the CDR3 DNA reads TGTGCCACCAGCTCTCTGATGGGCGGCACAGATACGCAGTATTTT.

The V gene is TRBV30, the J gene TRBJ2-3; TRBD2 aligns across 11 bases. Germline V CDR1 and CDR2: GTSNPN, SVGIG (reference sequence). The V gene end was trimmed by 8 bases and the J gene end by 2 bases; junction bases not matched to a gene: 6. The CDR3 runs 14 residues. CDR3 nucleotide sequence: TGTGCCAAGACTAGCGGGGATCCCACAGATACGCAGTATTTT. Amino acids: CAKTSGDPTDTQYF. Full variable domain (rest looked up from reference TRBV30 and TRBJ2-3): SQTIHQWPATLVQPVGSPLSLECTVEGTSNPNLYWYRQAAGRGLQLLFYSVGIGQISSEVPQNLSASRPQDRQFILSSKKLLLSDSGFYLCAKTSGDPTDTQYFGPGTRLTVL.

The V and J genes are TRBV7-9 and TRBJ2-3, with a tentative D call TRBD2 (6 bases). Germline-derived CDR1 and CDR2 are SEHNR and FQNEAQ (reference sequence). This CDR3 has 15 residues. V was pared by 1 base and J by 4 bases, with 12 bases between. Here the CDR3 reads CASSLVRGGADTQYF. Here the CDR3 DNA reads TGTGCCAGCAGCTTAGTGCGGGGCGGGGCAGATACGCAGTATTTT.

This clone was recorded a few times. V gene TRBV19 combines with J gene TRBJ2-7, with 7 nucleotides matching TRBD1. Trimming cost V 1 base and J 6 bases; bases outside gene matches: 0. The CDR3 has 12 amino acids. Germline-derived CDR1 and CDR2 are LNHDA and SQIVND (reference sequence). DNA of the CDR3: TGTGCCAGTAGTATAGGGACAGGCGAGCAGTACTTC. It codes for CASSIGTGEQYF.

The chain combines TRBV30 with TRBJ1-1; D remains ambiguous. Trimming took off 0 bases at V and 11 bases at J, with 13 bases between the two ends. CDR1 is GTSNPN, CDR2 SVGIG, per germline (reference sequence). This CDR3 is built from 12 residues. CDR3 amino acids: CAWSVMRRDAFF. CDR3 DNA: TGTGCCTGGAGTGTAATGCGAAGAGATGCTTTCTTT.

The chain uses TRBV18 and TRBJ1-6, with 9 nucleotides matching TRBD1. CDR1 is KGHSH and CDR2 is LQKENI in the germline V gene. The length of the CDR3 is 14 residues. After removal of 6 bases from V and 9 bases from J, the junction contained 6 bases not matched to a gene. The CDR3 sequence: CASSPGTGFSPLHF. The CDR3 coding sequence is TGTGCCAGCTCTCCCGGGACAGGGTTTTCACCCCTCCACTTT.

The genes are TRBV5-1 and TRBJ1-2, with TRBD1 matching over 7 bases. V was pared by 4 bases and J by 8 bases, with 17 bases of the junction left unmatched. The CDR3 has 16 amino acids. Germline V CDR1 and CDR2: SGHRS, YFSETQ. CDR3 nucleotide sequence: TGCGCCAGCAGCCCCACGACCGACAGGGCCGCTGGGGGCTACACCTTC. Amino acids: CASSPTTDRAAGGYTF.

The V and J genes are TRBV19 and TRBJ1-1; D remains ambiguous. The V end was cut by 4 bases, the J end by 4 bases, with 13 bases between. The CDR3 runs to 14 residues. Germline-derived CDR1 and CDR2 are LNHDA and SQIVND (reference sequence). CDR3 loop: CASSKGVVFTEAFF. In DNA form, the CDR3 reads TGTGCCAGTAGTAAAGGAGTCGTCTTCACTGAAGCTTTCTTT.

The V gene is TRBV6-6, the J gene TRBJ1-4; maybe TRBD1 (6 bases). CDR3 length equals 13 residues. Germline-derived CDR1 and CDR2 are MNHNY and SVGAGI (reference sequence). The V gene lost 5 bases and the J gene lost 7 bases, with 11 bases spanning the gap. CDR3 region: CASSNGQFEKLFF. In DNA, the CDR3 is TGTGCCAGCAGTAACGGACAGTTTGAAAAACTGTTTTTT.

This sequence joins TRBV19 and TRBJ2-1, with TRBD1 matching over 9 bases. Germline trimming cut 3 bases from V and 0 bases from J; bases unmatched to any gene: 12. The CDR3 consists of 19 residues. CDR1 and CDR2 (germline): LNHDA, SQIVND (reference sequence). The DNA of the CDR3 is TGTGCCAGTAGTATCGCTCACAGGGGGCTTGGGAGCTCCTACAATGAGCAGTTCTTC. Amino acid sequence: CASSIAHRGLGSSYNEQFF.

To note about this clone: The sample holds other DNA sequences that translate to the same CDR3. The chain recombines TRBV11-3 with TRBJ2-5; D unclear. The CDR3 extends over 13 amino acids. From germline, CDR1 is SGHNT and CDR2 YENEEA. Trimming took off 3 bases at V and 2 bases at J, with 7 bases between the two ends. The CDR3 spells CASSLNSQETQYF. The CDR3, as DNA: TGTGCCAGCAGCTTGAACAGTCAAGAGACCCAGTACTTC.

The sample holds one count of this clone. The V call is TRBV24-1, the J call TRBJ2-2, with TRBD2 matching 8 bases. This CDR3 is 17 amino acids long. CDR1 KGHDR and CDR2 SFDVKD come from the germline V gene. The V segment lost 3 bases and the J segment 6 bases; nucleotides outside the gene matches: 11. CDR3 amino acids: CATSDRAQSGSAGELFF. CDR3 nucleotide sequence: TGTGCCACCAGTGATAGGGCCCAAAGCGGGAGTGCCGGGGAGCTGTTTTTT.

The V gene is TRBV6-2 or TRBV6-3, the J gene TRBJ2-1; 8 positions match TRBD1. There are 13 residues in the CDR3. The junction had 7 bases not matched to a gene; V was cut back by 6 bases and J by 9 bases. Germline-derived CDR1 and CDR2 are MNHEY and SVGEGT. The CDR3 DNA reads as TGTGCCAGCAGCTGGACAGGGTGGTTTGAGCAGTTCTTC. Translating gives CASSWTGWFEQFF.